These 20 T cell receptor beta chains share one sample of origin, sequenced in a study of cytomegalovirus exposure and HLA in healthy donors. Primers included in the PCR were 60 Vbeta and 13 Jbeta primers. Assay: immunoSEQ multiplex PCR; the TCRdb copy retains only in-frame clones and omits some. Here the sample spans 100,000 or so clones, around three quarters being singletons. Input material: PBMCs. The receptors were gathered from a woman between 50 and 59 years old in good health and CMV-seropositive.

The chain recombines TRBV12-5 with TRBJ1-2; D remains unclear. CDR3 length: 14 residues. V lost 1 base and J 2 bases, leaving 8 bases between the germline ends. Germline loops: CDR1 LGHNT, CDR2 FRNRAP. The CDR3 spells CASGLALRNYGYTF. CDR3 DNA sequence: TGTGCTAGTGGTTTGGCGCTACGAAACTATGGCTACACCTTC.

This chain joins TRBV5-4 and TRBJ1-2, with D perhaps matching TRBD1 (5 bases). CDR1 is SGHNT, CDR2 YYREEE, per germline (reference sequence). This CDR3 region has 16 residues. V shed 4 bases and J shed 4 bases, with 20 bases lying between them. The CDR3 DNA reads TGTGCCAGCAGCCCGTCAGTCGGGGGTAGGGGCTATGGCTACACCTTC. Translation: CASSPSVGGRGYGYTF.

This clone was picked up a small number of times. The chain has TRBV23-1 and TRBJ1-1; 7 bases fit TRBD1. TRBV23-1 is an open reading frame whose function is uncertain. The CDR3 is made up of 16 amino acids. V shed 2 bases and J 5 bases; nucleotides not matched to a gene: 11. CDR3: CASSQIGERGRTEAFF. The CDR3 nucleotides are TGCGCCAGCAGTCAAATTGGGGAGAGGGGGCGAACTGAAGCTTTCTTT.

The chain couples TRBV9 to TRBJ1-5, with D maybe TRBD1 (6 bases). This CDR3 is 14 amino acids long. The germline V and J ends were trimmed by 1 base and 5 bases, with 10 bases remaining between them. In germline, CDR1 is SGDLS, CDR2 YYNGEE. CDR3 nucleotides: TGTGCCAGCAGCGTAACAGGGACGGATCAGCCCCAGCATTTT. It is translated as CASSVTGTDQPQHF.

The CDR3 nucleotides read TGTGCCAGCAGCTTTAGGTCGGGGGCCTACGAGCAGTACTTC. This sequence encodes CASSFRSGAYEQYF. This rearrangement joins TRBV5-4 to TRBJ2-7; TRBD2 might be the D (6 bases). The CDR3 runs 14 residues. Germline V lookup: CDR1 SGHNT, CDR2 YYREEE (reference sequence). V was trimmed by 2 bases and J by 2 bases, leaving 11 bases between them.

This clone occurred once. The CDR3 sequence: CASTGAGELFF. CDR3 coding DNA: TGTGCCAGCACAGGGGCCGGGGAGCTGTTTTTT. The chain employs TRBV25-1 and TRBJ2-2; D possibly corresponds to TRBD1 (6 bases). Germline CDR1 and CDR2: MGHDK and SYGVNS. The CDR3 extends over 11 amino acids. V shed 7 bases and J shed 6 bases, with 6 bases lying between them. Full variable domain (missing parts from reference TRBV25-1 and TRBJ2-2): EADIYQTPRYLVIGTGKKITLECSQTMGHDKMYWYQQDPGMELHLIHYSYGVNSTEKGDLSSESTVSRIRTEHFPLTLESARPSHTSQYLCASTGAGELFFGEGSRLTVL.

V gene TRBV15 combines with J gene TRBJ1-1; 9 positions agree with TRBD1. Germline V gives CDR1 LNHNV, CDR2 YYDKDF (reference sequence). There are 17 residues in the CDR3. V gave up 2 bases and J gave up 0 bases; unmatched junction bases: 7. CDR3 bases: TGTGCCACCAGCAGACCGGGACAGGGTTTCATGAACACTGAAGCTTTCTTT. It translates to CATSRPGQGFMNTEAFF.

The V call is TRBV7-9, the J call TRBJ1-6, with TRBD1 matching 9 bases. Germline V gene data show CDR1 as SEHNR and CDR2 as FQNEAQ (reference sequence). This CDR3 contains 13 residues. V gave up 6 bases and J gave up 11 bases; unmatched junction bases: 5. The CDR3 protein is CASRPDRGAPLHF. Written as DNA, the CDR3 is TGTGCCAGCAGACCGGACAGGGGTGCACCCCTCCACTTT.

The chain employs TRBV18 and TRBJ1-4, with 7 bases fitting TRBD1. CDR1 is KGHSH and CDR2 is LQKENI in the germline V gene. V lost 0 bases to trimming and J lost 7 bases; unmatched junction nucleotides: 14. The CDR3 has 18 residues. CDR3 sequence: CASSPPIGYGTASEKLFF. The CDR3 DNA is TGTGCCAGCTCACCACCGATAGGGTATGGGACAGCAAGTGAAAAACTGTTTTTT.

The chain joins TRBV19 to TRBJ1-1, with no clear D. The CDR3 has 14 residues. V was shortened by 5 bases and J by 0 bases, with 10 bases between the two germline ends. CDR1 is LNHDA, CDR2 SQIVND, per germline (reference sequence). In nucleotides, the CDR3 is TGTGCCAGTAGTCCGCGCGGGGTGAACACTGAAGCTTTCTTT. This sequence encodes CASSPRGVNTEAFF.

The V call is TRBV30, the J call TRBJ2-7; possibly TRBD2 for D (8 bases). Germline CDR1 GTSNPN, CDR2 SVGIG (reference sequence). Trimming took 0 bases from V and 2 from J, leaving 23 bases between them. CDR3 length: 18 amino acids. In DNA form, the CDR3 reads TGTGCCTGGAGTGTCCGGGGGGGGCAGACAGGGCGAGCCTACGAGCAGTACTTC. Translation: CAWSVRGGQTGRAYEQYF.

V is TRBV29-1 and J is TRBJ1-1; TRBD1 matches at 9 bases. The germline V gene encodes CDR1 SQVTM and CDR2 ANQGSEA. This CDR3 is 16 amino acids long. The V and J ends lost 6 bases and 3 bases, in that order; junction bases with no gene match: 14. The CDR3 DNA follows: TGCAGCGTCGACGGCAAAAGACAGGGGGACGACACTGAAGCTTTCTTT. Amino acid sequence: CSVDGKRQGDDTEAFF.

This clone has a handful of counts. This chain uses TRBV5-6 with TRBJ2-3, with no clear D. CDR1 and CDR2 (germline): SGHDT, YYEEEE. Trimming shortened V by 0 bases and J by 10 bases, and 9 bases separated the two germline ends. The CDR3 runs to 12 residues. CDR3: CASSLGYGAQYF. The CDR3 coding sequence is TGTGCCAGCAGCTTGGGATACGGTGCGCAGTATTTT.

V usage is TRBV5-4 and J usage is TRBJ2-5; 8 bases fit TRBD2. Germline V gene data show CDR1 as SGHNT and CDR2 as YYREEE (reference sequence). The CDR3 runs to 16 residues. V was pared by 1 base and J by 7 bases, with 12 bases of the junction left unmatched. CDR3 DNA sequence: TGTGCCAGCAGCTTGAGGGCGGGGGGCCCGGGGGGGACCCAGTACTTC. Amino acids: CASSLRAGGPGGTQYF.

This chain uses TRBV9 with TRBJ2-4; the D gene is possibly TRBD2 (6 bases). Looked up from germline, CDR1 is SGDLS and CDR2 is YYNGEE. Trimming took off 0 bases at V and 0 bases at J, with 22 bases between the two ends. The CDR3 is 20 amino acids. The CDR3 bases are TGTGCCAGCAGCGTAGTGGAGGGTATACGACATCGACTAGCCAAAAACATTCAGTACTTC. It encodes CASSVVEGIRHRLAKNIQYF.

The rearrangement uses TRBV9 and TRBJ2-1; a possible D gene is TRBD2 (7 bases). Trimming took 3 bases from V and 9 from J, leaving 22 bases between them. Germline CDR1 reads SGDLS; CDR2 reads YYNGEE. The CDR3 is made up of 16 amino acids. The CDR3 loop reads CASSAPGLAEGGEQFF. The CDR3, as DNA: TGTGCCAGCAGCGCCCCGGGGCTAGCGGAGGGGGGTGAGCAGTTCTTC.

This rearrangement joins TRBV7-9 to TRBJ2-7; D possibly corresponds to TRBD1 (5 bases). Trimming cost V 4 bases and J 3 bases, with 16 bases left between them. Germline V CDR1 and CDR2: SEHNR, FQNEAQ (reference sequence). The CDR3 totals 15 residues. The CDR3 DNA follows: TGTGCCAGCAGCTCTTCTGAAGGGGTGAACTACGAGCAGTACTTC. Translated: CASSSSEGVNYEQYF.

The J gene is TRBJ2-1, the V gene TRBV5-5; 11 bases align to TRBD1. Per the germline V gene, CDR1 is SGHKS and CDR2 is YYEKEE (reference sequence). Unmatched junction bases numbered 9, after V lost 6 bases and J lost 7 bases. This CDR3 contains 15 residues. CDR3 in DNA: TGTGCCAGCATCCTGGGGGGACAGGGGGGAAATGAGCAGTTCTTC. The encoded protein is CASILGGQGGNEQFF.

The chain has TRBV15 and TRBJ2-2; maybe TRBD1 (6 bases). V lost 7 bases and J 1 base, leaving 13 bases between the germline ends. The CDR3 consists of 15 residues. Germline V gene data show CDR1 as LNHNV and CDR2 as YYDKDF (reference sequence). CDR3 nucleotides: TGTGCCACCACTCTAAGAGGGGGGAACACCGGGGAGCTGTTTTTT. This translates into CATTLRGGNTGELFF.

This clone was picked up one time. This sequence joins TRBV19 and TRBJ1-1, with D tentatively TRBD1 (6 bases). This CDR3 comprises 13 residues. Germline loops: CDR1 LNHDA, CDR2 SQIVND (reference sequence). The germline V and J ends were trimmed by 7 bases and 1 base, with 10 bases remaining between them. CDR3 sequence reads: CASTPDRNTEAFF. CDR3 sequence (DNA): TGTGCCAGTACCCCGGACAGGAACACTGAAGCTTTCTTT. The complete variable domain, with remaining parts taken from reference TRBV19 and TRBJ1-1, reads DGGITQSPKYLFRKEGQNVTLSCEQNLNHDAMYWYRQDPGQGLRLIYYSQIVNDFQKGDIAEGYSVSREKKESFPLTVTSAQKNPTAFYLCASTPDRNTEAFFGQGTRLTVV.